These 27 T cell receptor beta chains were all obtained from the same sample, sequenced in a study of blood T cell repertoires in COVID-19. Produced via immunoSEQ multiplex PCR; TCRdb's table is partial and in-frame only. The top ten clones hold roughly 2.2% of a sample with about 87,000 clones, under 85% of them seen once. Sequenced: peripheral blood. All receptors come from a woman in her seventies with acute or convalescent COVID-19.

The rearrangement links TRBV28 to TRBJ1-1; D is unclear. The germline V gene encodes CDR1 MDHEN and CDR2 SYDVKM. The CDR3 is made up of 15 amino acids. V lost 1 base to trimming and J lost 4 bases, with 13 bases between them. The CDR3 DNA sequence: TGTGCCAGCAGTTTATTGTGGGAGGGTGGCACTGAAGCTTTCTTT. It translates to CASSLLWEGGTEAFF.

The rearrangement links TRBV25-1 to TRBJ1-3; D is perhaps TRBD1 (5 bases). CDR1 and CDR2 from the germline V gene are MGHDK and SYGVNS. V lost 1 base and J lost 2, with 9 bases in between. The CDR3 is 15 amino acids. The CDR3 reads CASSEFAGPGNTIYF. CDR3 coding DNA: TGTGCCAGCAGTGAATTCGCAGGGCCTGGAAACACCATATATTTT.

The CDR3 region is CASRGDRGPEAFF. The CDR3 nucleotides are TGTGCCAGCAGGGGGGACAGGGGACCTGAAGCTTTCTTT. The V gene is TRBV3-1 (or the pseudogene TRBV3-2), the J gene TRBJ1-1; 10 bases line up with TRBD1. The trim removed 6 bases at V and 6 bases at J, leaving 4 bases unmatched. The CDR3 is made up of 13 amino acids. The germline V gene encodes CDR1 LGHDT and CDR2 YNNKEL (reference sequence).

This chain connects TRBV12-3 or TRBV12-4 to TRBJ2-7, with D possibly matching TRBD2 (6 bases). The CDR3 is 12 amino acids. V shed 6 bases and J shed 7 bases, with 13 bases lying between them. CDR3 in DNA: TGTGCCAGCAGCATGGGGGGAGAAGAGCAGTACTTC. Its translation is CASSMGGEEQYF.

This chain connects TRBV2 to TRBJ2-1, with D possibly being TRBD1 (6 bases). The CDR3 runs to 14 residues. CDR1 and CDR2 (germline): SNHLY, FYNNEI. V lost 5 bases and J lost 7, with 15 bases in between. CDR3 coding DNA: TGTGCCAGCAGTCCAGGGGTGTGGGGGAATGAGCAGTTCTTC. Its protein product is CASSPGVWGNEQFF.

The chain employs TRBV27 and TRBJ2-5; D might be TRBD2 (5 bases). The CDR3 runs 13 residues. Between the trimmed V and J ends, which lost 4 bases and 5 bases, there was a span of 11 bases. From germline, CDR1 is MNHEY and CDR2 SMNVEV (reference sequence). CDR3 sequence reads: CASSSPGKETQYF. The CDR3 DNA follows: TGTGCCAGCAGTTCTCCGGGGAAGGAGACCCAGTACTTC.

With regard to this clone: One end of the junction is discordant with germline, which a read error may explain. The rearrangement joins TRBV6-2 or TRBV6-3 to TRBJ1-1; 8 nucleotides agree with TRBD1. CDR1 and CDR2 (germline): MNHEY, SVGEGT. This CDR3 is built from 16 residues. CDR3 protein: CASSYGQGAFVTEGFF. Written as DNA, the CDR3 is TGTGCCAGCAGTTACGGCCAGGGGGCTTTTGTCACTGAAGGTTTCTTT.

In DNA, the CDR3 is TGTGCCATCAGTGAGCCCGGGACTAGCGGGGTAGGTAATGAGCAGTTCTTC. It is translated as CAISEPGTSGVGNEQFF. V gene TRBV10-3 combines with J gene TRBJ2-1, with 13 nucleotides matching TRBD2. Trimming cost V 2 bases and J 7 bases; bases outside gene matches: 8. The CDR3 runs to 17 residues. Germline V gene lookup returns CDR1 ENHRY and CDR2 SYGVKD.

This rearrangement joins TRBV29-1 to TRBJ1-4, with D possibly being TRBD1 (6 bases). V lost 7 bases to trimming and J lost 8 bases, with 14 bases between them. The CDR3 consists of 12 residues. Germline loops: CDR1 SQVTM, CDR2 ANQGSEA. The CDR3 loop reads CSGGQHTEKLFF. The CDR3 DNA follows: TGCAGCGGCGGACAGCATACGGAAAAACTGTTTTTT.

The chain recombines TRBV5-1 with TRBJ1-3; D not certain. The CDR3 length is 15 residues. V was cut by 0 bases and J by 0 bases, with 7 bases left in between. The germline V gene has CDR1 SGHRS and CDR2 YFSETQ. CDR3 region: CASSLAPYSGNTIYF. The CDR3 DNA follows: TGCGCCAGCAGCTTGGCCCCGTACTCTGGAAACACCATATATTTT.

The chain joins TRBV5-1 to TRBJ2-1; 13 nucleotides match TRBD2. This CDR3 spans 17 amino acids. The J segment lost 6 bases and the V segment lost 1 base, leaving 7 bases of the junction unmatched. Germline V gene lookup returns CDR1 SGHRS and CDR2 YFSETQ. The DNA for the CDR3 is TGCGCCAGCAGCTTGAGTACTAGCGGGGGGGCCGTCAATGAGCAGTTCTTC. Translating it yields CASSLSTSGGAVNEQFF. Drawing the rest from reference TRBV5-1 and TRBJ2-1, the complete variable domain is KAGVTQTPRYLIKTRGQQVTLSCSPISGHRSVSWYQQTPGQGLQFLFEYFSETQRNKGNFPGRFSGRQFSNSRSEMNVSTLELGDSALYLCASSLSTSGGAVNEQFFGPGTRLTVL.

The genes are TRBV30 and TRBJ1-2; tentative D call: TRBD1 (5 bases). This CDR3 is 13 amino acids long. Germline V gene data show CDR1 as GTSNPN and CDR2 as SVGIG (reference sequence). Trimming removed 6 bases from V and 6 bases from J, with 17 bases in between. Written as DNA, the CDR3 is TGTGCCTGCACCCCTGTGACGGGGGATGGCTACACCTTC. Translating it yields CACTPVTGDGYTF.

This sequence joins TRBV7-2 and TRBJ1-2; TRBD1 is a possible D gene (5 bases). CDR3 length: 13 residues. V lost 2 bases and J 8 bases, leaving 12 bases between the germline ends. Germline V gene lookup returns CDR1 SGHTA and CDR2 FQGNSA. The DNA of the CDR3 is TGTGCCAGCAGCTTACAGGGTCTACGGGGCTACACCTTC. Amino acid sequence: CASSLQGLRGYTF.

The chain couples TRBV5-4 to TRBJ2-2; D possibly corresponds to TRBD2 (5 bases). Per germline, CDR1 SGHNT and CDR2 YYREEE (reference sequence). The CDR3 is 19 residues long. V dropped 4 bases and J dropped 4 bases, with 26 bases sitting between them. The CDR3 protein is CASSVRNWFEGGSTGELFF. CDR3 nucleotide sequence: TGTGCCAGCAGCGTCAGGAATTGGTTTGAGGGTGGTAGCACCGGGGAGCTGTTTTTT.

The chain couples TRBV19 to TRBJ1-2; TRBD1 matches at 8 bases. The trim removed 1 base at V and 6 bases at J, leaving 4 bases unmatched. The germline V gene has CDR1 LNHDA and CDR2 SQIVND (reference sequence). The CDR3 is made up of 14 amino acids. CDR3 in DNA: TGTGCCAGTAGTATAGGCAGGGGGCATGATGGCTACACCTTC. This sequence encodes CASSIGRGHDGYTF.

The chain joins TRBV6-2 or TRBV6-3 to TRBJ2-2; TRBD2 aligns across 9 bases. J was trimmed by 1 base and V by 4 bases; bases with no gene match: 7. CDR1 is MNHEY and CDR2 is SVGEGT in the germline V gene. This CDR3 is 17 amino acids long. CDR3 sequence: CASSLGGGVKNTGELFF. The CDR3 DNA is TGTGCCAGCAGTTTAGGCGGGGGGGTTAAGAACACCGGGGAGCTGTTTTTT.

The V call is TRBV5-1, the J call TRBJ2-1, with 8 nucleotides matching TRBD1. The V and J ends lost 7 bases and 0 bases, in that order; junction bases with no gene match: 0. Germline assignment: CDR1 SGHRS and CDR2 YFSETQ. This CDR3 region has 13 residues. The CDR3 DNA sequence: TGCGCCAGCGGGACAGGCTCCTACAATGAGCAGTTCTTC. Translating it yields CASGTGSYNEQFF.

The chain has TRBV28 and TRBJ2-2; the D is unclear. V lost 7 bases, J lost 0 bases, and 15 bases lay in between. The CDR3 spans 16 residues. Germline lookup yields CDR1 MDHEN and CDR2 SYDVKM. The DNA for the CDR3 is TGTGCCAGCATAAGCTCTGGAGCTCCGAACACCGGGGAGCTGTTTTTT. Protein sequence: CASISSGAPNTGELFF.

The J gene is TRBJ2-7, the V gene TRBV7-9; 7 nucleotides align to TRBD2. The CDR3 has 17 amino acids. With V trimmed by 1 base and J by 4 bases, 13 bases remained unmatched. Looked up from germline, CDR1 is SEHNR and CDR2 is FQNEAQ (reference sequence). In DNA, the CDR3 is TGTGCCAGCAGCTTAGGCCTCGAAGGGGCTAGCGGATACGAGCAGTACTTC. This gives the protein CASSLGLEGASGYEQYF.

The chain couples TRBV6-5 to TRBJ1-4; the match to TRBD1 covers 8 bases. CDR1 is MNHEY and CDR2 is SVGAGI in the germline V gene. The J segment lost 5 bases and the V segment lost 9 bases, leaving 11 bases of the junction unmatched. The CDR3 length is 15 residues. The CDR3 here is CASTGGVNRNEKLFF. Written as DNA, the CDR3 is TGTGCCAGTACAGGGGGAGTCAATCGCAATGAAAAACTGTTTTTT.

The V gene is TRBV11-2, the J gene TRBJ2-2; 12 bases agree with TRBD1. The J segment lost 5 bases and the V segment lost 6 bases, leaving 7 bases of the junction unmatched. The CDR3 has 16 amino acids. CDR1 is SGHAT and CDR2 is FQNNGV in the germline V gene. The CDR3 spells CASRPPGQGATGELFF. DNA of the CDR3: TGTGCCAGCAGACCGCCGGGACAGGGGGCTACCGGGGAGCTGTTTTTT.

This clone was recorded a few times. The chain carries TRBV9 and TRBJ2-5, with D unresolved. V was clipped by 0 bases and J by 2 bases, with 8 bases between them. CDR1 and CDR2 from the germline V gene are SGDLS and YYNGEE. The CDR3 sequence is 14 residues long. The CDR3 loop is CASSVGRKQETQYF. CDR3 coding DNA: TGTGCCAGCAGCGTAGGTCGTAAACAAGAGACCCAGTACTTC.

This chain uses TRBV15 with TRBJ2-3; weak D call: TRBD1 (7 bases). V dropped 9 bases and J dropped 2 bases, with 15 bases sitting between them. The germline V gene has CDR1 LNHNV and CDR2 YYDKDF (reference sequence). The CDR3 extends over 14 amino acids. CDR3 in DNA: TGTGCCACGGTGCGGGACAGATTCACAGATACGCAGTATTTT. Protein: CATVRDRFTDTQYF.

The chain carries TRBV5-1 and TRBJ1-2; 9 nucleotides align to TRBD1. Germline V gene data show CDR1 as SGHRS and CDR2 as YFSETQ. This CDR3 has 15 amino acids. J gave up 4 bases and V 4 bases, and 8 bases lay outside the gene matches. For the CDR3, the DNA is TGCGCCAGCAGCCTAACAGGGGGCTCTCCCTATGGCTACACCTTC. Its protein is CASSLTGGSPYGYTF.

The chain uses TRBV5-4 and TRBJ2-2, with TRBD2 identical over 11 bases. The CDR3 totals 16 residues. Losses at the gene ends were 0 bases for V and 4 bases for J; bases not matched to a gene: 2. CDR1 and CDR2 (germline): SGHNT, YYREEE (reference sequence). DNA for the CDR3: TGTGCCAGCAGCTTGGGACTAGCGGGACCCACCGGGGAGCTGTTTTTT. It encodes CASSLGLAGPTGELFF.

The chain couples TRBV25-1 to TRBJ1-3; D remains ambiguous. Trimming removed 6 bases from V and 3 bases from J, with 6 bases in between. Germline values: CDR1 MGHDK, CDR2 SYGVNS. CDR3 length: 12 amino acids. The CDR3 region is CASSGFGNTIYF. CDR3 in DNA: TGTGCCAGCAGCGGGTTTGGAAACACCATATATTTT. Using reference TRBV25-1 and TRBJ1-3 for the parts outside the CDR3, the full variable domain is EADIYQTPRYLVIGTGKKITLECSQTMGHDKMYWYQQDPGMELHLIHYSYGVNSTEKGDLSSESTVSRIRTEHFPLTLESARPSHTSQYLCASSGFGNTIYFGEGSWLTVV.

The chain links TRBV9 to TRBJ2-7; 8 bases are shared with TRBD2. After removal of 0 bases from V and 2 bases from J, the junction contained 4 bases not matched to a gene. CDR1 and CDR2 from the germline V gene are SGDLS and YYNGEE. The CDR3 runs to 15 residues. In nucleotides, the CDR3 is TGTGCCAGCAGCGTAGCAGGTAGCGGGGCCTACGAGCAGTACTTC. Translating it yields CASSVAGSGAYEQYF.